These 14 T cell receptor beta chains came from one sample sequenced in a study of cytomegalovirus exposure and HLA in healthy donors. PCR primers comprised 60 Vbeta and 13 Jbeta primers. Using immunoSEQ multiplex PCR, the repertoire was profiled, and TCRdb retains in-frame clones only, with some absent. The table records roughly 150,000 clones, 85% of them present only once. Sequenced: PBMCs. All receptors come from a boy aged 2 to 10 in good health and CMV-seronegative.

The chain employs TRBV6-5 and TRBJ2-7, with TRBD2 as a possible D gene (6 bases). This CDR3 is built from 13 residues. Trimming took off 5 bases at V and 10 bases at J, with 18 bases between the two ends. Germline V gives CDR1 MNHEY, CDR2 SVGAGI. The CDR3 spells CASSNGGGTYQYV. In DNA, the CDR3 is TGTGCCAGCAGTAACGGGGGTGGTACATACCAGTACGTC.

The CDR3 DNA reads as TGTGCCAGCAGCTTTCGACAGGGGAATTCACCCCTCCACTTT. Its protein product is CASSFRQGNSPLHF. The chain couples TRBV5-4 to TRBJ1-6; 8 bases fit TRBD1. J was trimmed by 7 bases and V by 2 bases; bases with no gene match: 2. The CDR3 length is 14 residues. CDR1 is SGHNT and CDR2 is YYREEE in the germline V gene (reference sequence).

The CDR3 sequence is CASSTGTDNYGYTF. The CDR3 nucleotides are TGTGCCAGCAGTACCGGGACAGACAACTATGGCTACACCTTC. The chain employs TRBV28 and TRBJ1-2, with 7 bases matching TRBD1. CDR3 length: 14 amino acids. The V and J ends lost 5 bases and 2 bases, in that order; junction bases with no gene match: 5. Germline loops: CDR1 MDHEN, CDR2 SYDVKM.

This clone was recorded a few times. The chain uses TRBV6-5 and TRBJ2-7, with 9 bases identical to TRBD1. V lost 6 bases and J lost 7; bases outside the gene matches: 13. Germline V gene sequence: CDR1 MNHEY, CDR2 SVGAGI. CDR3 size: 15 residues. CDR3 DNA: TGTGCCAGCAGGTCCGGGACAGGGCTCCTCTCTGAGCAGTACTTC. Its translation is CASRSGTGLLSEQYF.

The genes are TRBV14 and TRBJ2-6; possibly TRBD1 for D (7 bases). V lost 4 bases and J lost 3, with 13 bases in between. From germline, CDR1 is SGHDN and CDR2 FVKESK. The CDR3 has 16 amino acids. This CDR3 reads CASSRNRGLGANVLTF. CDR3 DNA sequence: TGTGCCAGCAGCCGAAACAGGGGACTTGGGGCCAACGTCCTGACTTTC.

This chain uses TRBV5-1 with TRBJ2-5, with 7 bases lining up with TRBD1. CDR3 size: 13 residues. Germline CDR1 and CDR2: SGHRS and YFSETQ. Trimming cost V 3 bases and J 5 bases; bases outside gene matches: 4. The DNA for the CDR3 is TGCGCCAGCAGCTCTACCAGGGGGGAGACCCAGTACTTC. This translates into CASSSTRGETQYF. Supplemented by reference TRBV5-1 and TRBJ2-5, the full variable domain reads KAGVTQTPRYLIKTRGQQVTLSCSPISGHRSVSWYQQTPGQGLQFLFEYFSETQRNKGNFPGRFSGRQFSNSRSEMNVSTLELGDSALYLCASSSTRGETQYFGPGTRLLVL.

This clone has a handful of counts. The chain uses TRBV28 and TRBJ2-2; tentative D call: TRBD1 (6 bases). Germline CDR1 is MDHEN and CDR2 is SYDVKM. The CDR3 contains 18 residues. The V and J ends lost 5 bases and 4 bases respectively, with 23 bases between them. Here the CDR3 reads CASSLYRARKGITGELFF. CDR3 nucleotides: TGTGCCAGCAGTCTGTACAGGGCGCGAAAAGGTATCACCGGGGAGCTGTTTTTT. Combining the CDR3 with reference TRBV28 and TRBJ2-2 gives the whole variable domain DVKVTQSSRYLVKRTGEKVFLECVQDMDHENMFWYRQDPGLGLRLIYFSYDVKMKEKGDIPEGYSVSREKKERFSLILESASTNQTSMYLCASSLYRARKGITGELFFGEGSRLTVL.

The chain joins TRBV27 to TRBJ2-7; tentatively, D is TRBD2 (6 bases). The germline V gene encodes CDR1 MNHEY and CDR2 SMNVEV (reference sequence). V lost 5 bases and J lost 0, with 11 bases in between. This CDR3 is built from 14 residues. CDR3 in DNA: TGTGCCAGCAGTCCTAGCGCCTACTCCTACGAGCAGTACGTC. This codes for CASSPSAYSYEQYV.

This clone was counted between two and nine times. V and J are TRBV5-1 and TRBJ2-7, with a tentative D call TRBD2 (6 bases). Germline V gene data show CDR1 as SGHRS and CDR2 as YFSETQ. V was pared by 10 bases and J by 2 bases, with 19 bases between. CDR3 size: 14 residues. The CDR3, as DNA: TGCGCCTTTCCGCTAGCGAGAAGGACCTACGAGCAGTACTTC. Its protein product is CAFPLARRTYEQYF.

The rearrangement joins TRBV5-4 to TRBJ2-2; 8 bases align to TRBD2. This CDR3 contains 14 residues. From germline, CDR1 is SGHNT and CDR2 YYREEE (reference sequence). V trimming: 0 bases; J trimming: 5 bases; junction bases outside the gene matches: 0. CDR3 loop: CASSLGGRTGELFF. CDR3 bases: TGTGCCAGCAGCTTGGGCGGGAGGACCGGGGAGCTGTTTTTT.

The rearrangement uses TRBV28 and TRBJ2-6; 7 nucleotides line up with TRBD1. This CDR3 comprises 15 residues. V lost 5 bases, J lost 12 bases, and 13 bases stayed unmatched. Germline V CDR1 and CDR2: MDHEN, SYDVKM. CDR3 residues: CASSPLDRYNSVLTF. The CDR3 DNA sequence: TGTGCCAGCAGTCCCCTGGACAGGTATAATTCCGTCCTGACTTTC.

This chain links TRBV6-1 with TRBJ1-1; D gene unclear. The CDR3 has 13 residues. In germline, CDR1 is MNHNS, CDR2 SASEGT. V was shortened by 5 bases and J by 1 base, with 8 bases between the two germline ends. The DNA of the CDR3 is TGTGCCAGCAGTCGCGACAAGAACACTGAAGCTTTCTTT. Its protein is CASSRDKNTEAFF.

This clone was detected only once. The CDR3, as DNA: TGTGCCAGCAGTGATGGGACTAGCGGACACTACGAGCAGTACTTC. This gives the protein CASSDGTSGHYEQYF. V usage is TRBV2 and J usage is TRBJ2-7, with 11 bases matching TRBD2. The CDR3 is made up of 15 amino acids. CDR1 SNHLY and CDR2 FYNNEI come from the germline V gene. Trimming at V came to 3 bases and at J to 3 bases, leaving 4 bases not matched to a gene.

This clone was observed a single time. The junction departs from the called germline gene at one end, perhaps through a read error. V and J are TRBV7-9 and TRBJ2-1; no reliable D call. Germline loops: CDR1 SEHNR, CDR2 FQNEAQ (reference sequence). This CDR3 has 12 residues. The chain's CDR3 is CSSSLYRNEQFF. CDR3 DNA: TGTTCCAGCAGCTTATATCGGAATGAGCAGTTCTTC.